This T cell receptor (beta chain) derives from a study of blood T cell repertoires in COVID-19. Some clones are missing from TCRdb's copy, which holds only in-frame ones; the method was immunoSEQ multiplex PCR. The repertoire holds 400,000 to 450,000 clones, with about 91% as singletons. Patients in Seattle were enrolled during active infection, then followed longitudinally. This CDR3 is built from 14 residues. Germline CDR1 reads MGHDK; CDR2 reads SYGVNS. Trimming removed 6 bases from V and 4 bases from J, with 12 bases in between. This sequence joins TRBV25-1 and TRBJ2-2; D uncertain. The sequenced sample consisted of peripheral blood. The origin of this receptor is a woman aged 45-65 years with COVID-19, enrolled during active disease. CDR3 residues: CASSPLVTTGELFF. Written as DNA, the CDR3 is TGTGCCAGCAGCCCCCTAGTAACCACCGGGGAGCTGTTTTTT.